These 13 T cell receptor beta chains share one sample of origin, sequenced in a study of shared clonotypes between healthy human individuals. Repertoires were generated with immunoSEQ multiplex PCR, while TCRdb's copy carries only in-frame clones and drops some. The data hold some 200,000 clones, with approximately 65% observed a single time. The sample comprised memory CD4+ T cells sorted from blood. Subset meaning: CD45RA-negative fraction. All receptors come from a young man in good health.

This clone was seen repeatedly, ten times or more. The chain couples TRBV2 to TRBJ2-1; 13 bases fit TRBD2. In germline, CDR1 is SNHLY, CDR2 FYNNEI. With 5 bases clipped from V and 3 bases from J, the junction kept 7 bases outside the gene matches. This CDR3 has 17 residues. The CDR3 sequence: CASSYSGLAGVYNEQFF. For the CDR3, the DNA is TGTGCCAGCAGTTACAGCGGACTAGCGGGAGTCTACAATGAGCAGTTCTTC. The full variable domain, completed using reference TRBV2 and TRBJ2-1, is EPEVTQTPSHQVTQMGQEVILRCVPISNHLYFYWYRQILGQKVEFLVSFYNNEISEKSEIFDDQFSVERPDGSNFTLKIRSTKLEDSAMYFCASSYSGLAGVYNEQFFGPGTRLTVL.

The chain recombines TRBV2 with TRBJ2-7; the D gene is possibly TRBD2 (7 bases). Per germline, CDR1 SNHLY and CDR2 FYNNEI. The CDR3 is made up of 14 amino acids. The V end lost 6 bases, the J end lost 5 bases, and 17 bases lay between the germline ends. CDR3 protein: CASRASGDIDEQYF. The CDR3 DNA is TGTGCCAGCAGGGCGAGCGGGGACATCGACGAGCAGTACTTC.

The CDR3 DNA follows: TGCGCCAGCAGCTTGGAAGGGGAGGTAACTGAAGCTTTCTTT. It is translated as CASSLEGEVTEAFF. This chain uses TRBV5-1 with TRBJ1-1; tentative D call: TRBD1 (5 bases). Between the trimmed V and J ends, which lost 0 bases and 5 bases, there was a span of 11 bases. The CDR3 totals 14 residues. The germline V gene encodes CDR1 SGHRS and CDR2 YFSETQ.

The genes are TRBV7-3 and TRBJ2-1; tentative D call: TRBD1 (5 bases). Trimming removed 5 bases at V and 6 bases at J, with 11 bases between. CDR1 and CDR2 from the germline V gene are SGHTA and FQGTGA. The length of the CDR3 is 13 residues. Here the CDR3 DNA reads TGTGCCAGCAGCCCCATGGGGCTCAATGAGCAGTTCTTC. Protein: CASSPMGLNEQFF.

The gene calls are TRBV5-1 and TRBJ2-3; 7 bases fit TRBD1. CDR1 and CDR2 (germline): SGHRS, YFSETQ. Unmatched junction bases numbered 4, after V lost 4 bases and J lost 2 bases. The CDR3 is made up of 14 amino acids. The DNA of the CDR3 is TGCGCCAGCAGCCCGGACAGGAACACAGATACGCAGTATTTT. Translation: CASSPDRNTDTQYF.

This chain connects TRBV28 to TRBJ1-3; the D is unclear. Germline loops: CDR1 MDHEN, CDR2 SYDVKM. With 4 bases removed from V and 9 bases from J, the gap between germline ends came to 16 bases. CDR3 size: 14 residues. The CDR3 loop reads CASSSLGYMGTIYF. Here the CDR3 DNA reads TGTGCCAGCAGTTCCCTGGGATACATGGGCACCATATATTTT.

V and J are TRBV2 and TRBJ1-2, with D unresolved. The CDR3 consists of 14 residues. Trimming removed 2 bases at V and 1 base at J, with 8 bases between. Germline V CDR1 and CDR2: SNHLY, FYNNEI. The CDR3 bases are TGTGCCAGCAGTGAAAGCCGCATTAACTATGGCTACACCTTC. This translates into CASSESRINYGYTF.

This clone was seen a single time. The chain has TRBV5-5 and TRBJ2-2; TRBD2 is a possible D gene (6 bases). V gave up 3 bases and J gave up 7 bases, with 13 bases separating them. The length of the CDR3 is 14 residues. Looked up from germline, CDR1 is SGHKS and CDR2 is YYEKEE (reference sequence). The CDR3 nucleotides are TGTGCCAGCAGCTGGGGGACTCAGCACGGGGAGCTGTTTTTT. Its translation is CASSWGTQHGELFF.

The rearrangement uses TRBV29-1 and TRBJ2-7; TRBD2 agrees at 11 bases. The CDR3 covers 13 residues. Per the germline V gene, CDR1 is SQVTM and CDR2 is ANQGSEA. The trim removed 6 bases at V and 3 bases at J, leaving 4 bases unmatched. The CDR3 region is CSVEGLADYEQYF. As DNA, the CDR3 is TGCAGCGTAGAGGGACTAGCGGACTACGAGCAGTACTTC.

V is TRBV29-1 and J is TRBJ2-1, with TRBD2 identical over 15 bases. Unmatched junction bases numbered 12, after V lost 3 bases and J lost 0 bases. Germline CDR1 is SQVTM and CDR2 is ANQGSEA. This CDR3 has 20 amino acids. CDR3 loop: CSVDTGGTSGRPSSYNEQFF. In DNA form, the CDR3 reads TGCAGCGTTGATACCGGCGGGACTAGCGGGAGGCCTAGCTCCTACAATGAGCAGTTCTTC.

The chain employs TRBV15 and TRBJ2-1; 11 bases fit TRBD2. In germline, CDR1 is LNHNV, CDR2 YYDKDF (reference sequence). After removal of 1 base from V and 8 bases from J, the junction contained 4 bases not matched to a gene. This CDR3 is 15 amino acids long. In nucleotides, the CDR3 is TGTGCCACCAGCAGAGGTAGCGGGAGGGGGGATGAGCAGTTCTTC. It is translated as CATSRGSGRGDEQFF.

V and J are TRBV9 and TRBJ2-7, with 7 bases aligning to TRBD2. The CDR3 spans 12 residues. Per germline, CDR1 SGDLS and CDR2 YYNGEE. Germline trimming cut 7 bases from V and 2 bases from J; bases unmatched to any gene: 3. The CDR3 coding sequence is TGTGCCAGCGGGGGGGTTGCCTACGAGCAGTACTTC. Translating gives CASGGVAYEQYF.

The CDR3 region is CASRVTSGYNEQFF. The CDR3 nucleotides read TGTGCCAGCCGTGTCACTAGCGGATACAATGAGCAGTTCTTC. The J gene is TRBJ2-1, the V gene TRBV2; 8 positions match TRBD2. Germline V gene sequence: CDR1 SNHLY, CDR2 FYNNEI. The CDR3 loop spans 14 amino acids. The ends lost 8 bases at V and 4 bases at J; junction bases unmatched: 7.